This TCR beta chain was obtained from a study of CD8+CD57+ T cells in acquired aplastic anemia (dated by TCRdb to about 2018). About the investigation overall: DNA extracted from sorted CD4+ and CD8+ cells had a mean of about 3.3 ug, with a range of roughly 0.18 to 27.4 ug. CD8+CD57+ expansion was defined as a frequency above the mean frequency observed in healthy subjects.

TCR beta VDJ combination and CDR3 sequence profiling used genomic DNA as the template. An Illumina HiSeq 2000 was the platform used for TCR repertoire sequencing. The study's own analysis went as follows. Repertoires were assessed using TRBV/TRBJ rearrangement plots, CDR3 size and DJ length profiles, and Simpson's diversity index. Whichever DNA sequence was most abundant in the deep sequencing data was defined as the immunodominant clone. CDR3 amino acid sequences were screened for sharing across subjects and compared with published repertoires and the VDJdb database. TCRdb cleaned the public reads at Q25 with fastp, built clones with MiXCR and kept in-frame beta chains. Rows matching on CDR3 protein sequence are summarized as one entry with the most common DNA and genes. The V and J calls here are based on TCRdb, not the publication. The sample table contains 120,000 or so distinct CDR3 sequences; only one count was recorded for almost 40% of them. The ten largest clones take up roughly 2.7% of the sample.

About this clonotype itself: Its binding antigen is unknown. A much larger clonotype is one base distant, so this may be a read error.

Patients chosen for sequencing had shown expansion of CD8+CD57+ cells by flow cytometry. Every patient had a diagnosis of severe acquired aplastic anemia based on International Study of Aplastic Anemia and Agranulocytosis and Camitta criteria. No patient had received any therapy when blood was sampled. In the study, sorted CD4+ and CD8+ blood T cells from patients with severe aplastic anemia and from healthy subjects underwent deep sequencing of TCR repertoires. Patients were enrolled in the USA under clinicaltrials.gov protocols 00001620, 01623167, 00001397, 00071045, 00081523 and 00961064. Ficoll-Paque density gradient centrifugation was used to isolate peripheral blood mononuclear cells. CD4+ and CD8+ T cells were sorted by FACS or magnetic beads before DNA extraction. Broad study findings and their caveats: Around 27 CD8+ CDR3 sequences were shared between patients and controls but appeared highly expressed in patients and within their immunodominant clones. Patients and healthy controls showed no significant difference in CD8+ Simpson's diversity (P=0.060).

CDR1 and CDR2 are read off the germline V gene as MGHRA and YSYEKL. Counted from cysteine to phenylalanine, this CDR3 has 16 amino acids. The entry retains the CDR3 DNA only, 48 bases that are in frame from base 1. The receptor comes from a human donor with aplastic anemia. The receptor chain draws on TRBV4-1 and TRBJ1-3, with no confident D gene call. Specimen: sorted CD4+, CD8+, or CD8+CD57+ T cells (not recorded which) from PBMCs. The CDR3 region: CASGQPQVWSGNTIYF. The nucleotide sequence reads TGCGCCAGCGGCCAACCCCAGGTGTGGTCTGGAAACACCATATATTTT.